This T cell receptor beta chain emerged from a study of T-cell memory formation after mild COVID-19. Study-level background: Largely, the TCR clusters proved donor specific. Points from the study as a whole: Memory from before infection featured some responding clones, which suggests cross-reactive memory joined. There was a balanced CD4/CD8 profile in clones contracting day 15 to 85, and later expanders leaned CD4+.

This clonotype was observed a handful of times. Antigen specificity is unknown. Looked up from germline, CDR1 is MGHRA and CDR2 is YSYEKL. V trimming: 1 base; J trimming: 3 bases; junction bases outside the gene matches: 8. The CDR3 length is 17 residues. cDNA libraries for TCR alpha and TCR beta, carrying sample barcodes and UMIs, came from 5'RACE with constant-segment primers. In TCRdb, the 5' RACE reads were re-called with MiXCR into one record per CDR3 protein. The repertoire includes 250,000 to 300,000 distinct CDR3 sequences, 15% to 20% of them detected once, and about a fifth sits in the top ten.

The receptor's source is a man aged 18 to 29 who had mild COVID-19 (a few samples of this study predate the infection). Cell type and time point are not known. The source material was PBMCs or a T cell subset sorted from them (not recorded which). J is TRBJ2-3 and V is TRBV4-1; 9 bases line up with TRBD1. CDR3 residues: CASSQAGRDRVTDTQYF. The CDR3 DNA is TGCGCCAGCAGCCAAGCTGGGAGGGACAGGGTGACAGATACGCAGTATTTT.